These 32 T cell receptor beta chains share one sample of origin, sequenced in a study of shared clonotypes between healthy human individuals. Sequencing was performed with immunoSEQ multiplex PCR; in TCRdb, only in-frame clones are kept and a portion is missing. The top ten hold approximately 0.52% of the sample, which has 800,000 to 1,200,000 clones, approximately 80% seen once. Sequenced: memory CD4+ T cells from PBMCs. Described subset: CD45RA-negative fraction. These TCRs come from a man aged 18 to 29 in good health. Some clones in this sample may be carry-over from other donors' samples.

This clone has only one observation. The chain carries TRBV4-2 and TRBJ1-2; TRBD1 agrees at 9 bases. Germline assignment: CDR1 LGHNA and CDR2 YNFKEQ. After removal of 0 bases from V and 6 bases from J, the junction contained 5 bases not matched to a gene. The CDR3 length is 15 residues. The CDR3 here is CASSQEARTGDGYTF. Here the CDR3 DNA reads TGTGCCAGCAGCCAAGAGGCGAGGACAGGGGATGGCTACACCTTC.

Written as DNA, the CDR3 is TGCGCCAGCAGCCCCTATCGGGGCGGGGCTCCCTACAATGAGCAGTTCTTC. Protein sequence: CASSPYRGGAPYNEQFF. The chain couples TRBV4-3 to TRBJ2-1; a possible D gene is TRBD2 (6 bases). Trimming removed 4 bases from V and 2 bases from J, with 18 bases in between. Germline V gene sequence: CDR1 LGHNA, CDR2 YSLEER. The CDR3 covers 17 residues.

This clone was picked up one time. The rearrangement links TRBV5-1 to TRBJ2-1, with 10 bases matching TRBD2. The ends lost 0 bases at V and 9 bases at J; junction bases unmatched: 9. Germline V gives CDR1 SGHRS, CDR2 YFSETQ. The CDR3 is 16 residues long. CDR3 region: CASSLGPGTSAREQFF. CDR3 coding DNA: TGCGCCAGCAGCTTGGGGCCCGGGACTAGCGCCCGTGAGCAGTTCTTC. The full variable domain, its missing parts supplied by reference TRBV5-1 and TRBJ2-1, is KAGVTQTPRYLIKTRGQQVTLSCSPISGHRSVSWYQQTPGQGLQFLFEYFSETQRNKGNFPGRFSGRQFSNSRSEMNVSTLELGDSALYLCASSLGPGTSAREQFFGPGTRLTVL.

The chain employs TRBV5-1 and TRBJ1-5; D is uncertain. The CDR3 covers 13 residues. The V and J ends lost 3 bases and 8 bases respectively, with 12 bases between them. Per germline, CDR1 SGHRS and CDR2 YFSETQ. For the CDR3, the DNA is TGCGCCAGCAGCTCTGAAGTGGGGAAGCCCCAGCATTTT. Amino acid sequence: CASSSEVGKPQHF. The variable domain in full, completed from reference TRBV5-1 and TRBJ1-5, reads KAGVTQTPRYLIKTRGQQVTLSCSPISGHRSVSWYQQTPGQGLQFLFEYFSETQRNKGNFPGRFSGRQFSNSRSEMNVSTLELGDSALYLCASSSEVGKPQHFGDGTRLSIL.

The V and J genes are TRBV5-5 and TRBJ1-1; D is ambiguous. V lost 0 bases to trimming and J lost 3 bases, with 6 bases between them. Germline CDR1 reads SGHKS; CDR2 reads YYEKEE (reference sequence). This CDR3 contains 13 residues. The CDR3 sequence: CASSLGGDTEAFF. The CDR3 region has the DNA TGTGCCAGCAGCTTGGGCGGAGACACTGAAGCTTTCTTT. The full variable domain, rest sourced from reference TRBV5-5 and TRBJ1-1, is DAGVTQSPTHLIKTRGQQVTLRCSPISGHKSVSWYQQVLGQGPQFIFQYYEKEERGRGNFPDRFSARQFPNYSSELNVNALLLGDSALYLCASSLGGDTEAFFGQGTRLTVV.

This clone was picked up one time. The rearrangement links TRBV6-5 to TRBJ1-2, with D possibly TRBD1 on 5 matching bases. Trimming removed 0 bases at V and 3 bases at J, with 11 bases between. There are 15 residues in the CDR3. The germline V gene has CDR1 MNHEY and CDR2 SVGAGI. In DNA form, the CDR3 reads TGTGCCAGCAGTTACTCGGGGCTCGGGGACTATGGCTACACCTTC. Translated, it gives CASSYSGLGDYGYTF.

The chain is built from TRBV29-1 and TRBJ2-3; D assignment may be TRBD1 or TRBD2 (5 bases each). CDR1 is SQVTM and CDR2 is ANQGSEA in the germline V gene. This CDR3 has 15 residues. V lost 6 bases to trimming and J lost 2 bases, with 18 bases between them. The CDR3 here is CSVPLGAGTTDTQYF. The CDR3 nucleotides read TGCAGCGTCCCCCTCGGGGCAGGGACCACAGATACGCAGTATTTT.

The chain joins TRBV29-1 to TRBJ1-4; weak D call: TRBD1 (5 bases). Germline lookup yields CDR1 SQVTM and CDR2 ANQGSEA. The CDR3 contains 18 residues. CDR3 loop: CRKQALGTVSLLGEKLFF. The CDR3 DNA reads as TGCAGAAAGCAGGCCCTCGGGACTGTCTCTCTTCTGGGTGAAAAACTGTTTTTT.

The chain combines TRBV2 with TRBJ2-7, with 10 bases identical to TRBD2. V shed 5 bases and J 0 bases; nucleotides not matched to a gene: 7. The CDR3 is made up of 16 amino acids. Per the germline V gene, CDR1 is SNHLY and CDR2 is FYNNEI. Here the CDR3 DNA reads TGTGCCAGCAGTAGACCGACTAGCGGGTACTCCTACGAGCAGTACTTC. Translating gives CASSRPTSGYSYEQYF. The full variable domain, its missing parts supplied by reference TRBV2 and TRBJ2-7, is EPEVTQTPSHQVTQMGQEVILRCVPISNHLYFYWYRQILGQKVEFLVSFYNNEISEKSEIFDDQFSVERPDGSNFTLKIRSTKLEDSAMYFCASSRPTSGYSYEQYFGPGTRLTVT.

The CDR3 DNA is TGTGCCAGCAGCCACTCGGGACCCTGGGGGACAGGGAATAATCAGCCCCAGCATTTT. It codes for CASSHSGPWGTGNNQPQHF. The V and J genes are TRBV28 and TRBJ1-5, with 9 bases identical to TRBD1. Germline trimming cut 6 bases from V and 4 bases from J; bases unmatched to any gene: 19. Germline V gives CDR1 MDHEN, CDR2 SYDVKM. This CDR3 contains 19 residues.

The J gene is TRBJ2-7, the V gene TRBV14; D is possibly TRBD2 (5 bases). V lost 4 bases and J lost 3, with 16 bases in between. This CDR3 comprises 15 residues. Germline-derived CDR1 and CDR2 are SGHDN and FVKESK. The DNA for the CDR3 is TGTGCCAGCAGCCGCGGGCAGCCGGACGTCTACGAGCAGTACTTC. It encodes CASSRGQPDVYEQYF.

Note on this clone: In this CDR3 the conserved last residue, phenylalanine or tryptophan, is missing, so a read error is likely. The chain uses TRBV15 and TRBJ1-2; unclear D gene. This CDR3 region has 14 residues. Germline V gene data show CDR1 as LNHNV and CDR2 as YYDKDF (reference sequence). The V gene lost 1 base and the J gene lost 1 base, with 7 bases spanning the gap. This CDR3 is CATSRGGDNYGYTL. DNA for the CDR3: TGTGCCACCAGCAGAGGTGGGGATAACTATGGCTACACCCTC.

This chain joins TRBV6-5 and TRBJ1-1; D is possibly TRBD1 (6 bases). The CDR3 consists of 16 residues. Per germline, CDR1 MNHEY and CDR2 SVGAGI. V lost 4 bases to trimming and J lost 0 bases, with 15 bases between them. CDR3 in DNA: TGTGCCAGCAGTTCCCGCGGGAGGGGGATGAACACTGAAGCTTTCTTT. Translating gives CASSSRGRGMNTEAFF.

The gene calls are TRBV9 and TRBJ2-1, with TRBD2 matching 13 bases. The CDR3 length is 16 residues. After removal of 3 bases from V and 9 bases from J, the junction contained 9 bases not matched to a gene. In germline, CDR1 is SGDLS, CDR2 YYNGEE. The CDR3 loop is CASSERTSGREGEQFF. CDR3 bases: TGTGCCAGCAGCGAGAGGACTAGCGGGAGAGAGGGTGAGCAGTTCTTC.

J is TRBJ1-6 and V is TRBV5-1, with 9 positions matching TRBD1. J lost 7 bases, V lost 4 bases, and 3 bases had no gene match. Germline CDR1 is SGHRS and CDR2 is YFSETQ. This CDR3 spans 14 amino acids. CDR3 sequence: CASSDGQGNSPLHF. The CDR3 region has the DNA TGCGCCAGCAGCGACGGACAGGGGAATTCACCCCTCCACTTT.

The V and J genes are TRBV7-9 and TRBJ1-2; tentatively, D is TRBD1 (6 bases). The CDR3 covers 15 residues. The germline CDR1 and CDR2 sequences are SEHNR and FQNEAQ (reference sequence). The V end was cut by 4 bases, the J end by 0 bases, with 12 bases between. The CDR3 loop is CASSSDRQANYGYTF. CDR3 in DNA: TGTGCCAGCAGCTCGGACAGACAGGCTAACTATGGCTACACCTTC.

V gene TRBV4-2 combines with J gene TRBJ2-2, with D maybe TRBD2 (7 bases). Germline V gene lookup returns CDR1 LGHNA and CDR2 YNFKEQ. Trimming took 3 bases from V and 4 from J, leaving 12 bases between them. The CDR3 covers 15 residues. CDR3 in DNA: TGTGCCAGCAGCCATTCGGGGGGCGGCACCGGGGAGCTGTTTTTT. Its translation: CASSHSGGGTGELFF.

Details on this clone: The sample carries other DNA sequences with the same CDR3. CDR3 residues: CASSVALDTEAFF. For the CDR3, the DNA is TGTGCCAGCAGCGTAGCCTTAGACACTGAAGCTTTCTTT. The chain employs TRBV9 and TRBJ1-1, with D unresolved. Germline values: CDR1 SGDLS, CDR2 YYNGEE. Deletions cut 0 bases from V and 3 bases from J, with 6 bases between. This CDR3 spans 13 amino acids.

This chain links TRBV5-5 with TRBJ2-2; D ambiguous. In germline, CDR1 is SGHKS, CDR2 YYEKEE (reference sequence). With 3 bases removed from V and 1 base from J, the gap between germline ends came to 13 bases. This CDR3 has 16 amino acids. The DNA of the CDR3 is TGTGCCAGCAGCTCCCGCGCCACCCGGAACACCGGGGAGCTGTTTTTT. Protein: CASSSRATRNTGELFF.

This clone was detected many times. The chain carries TRBV2 and TRBJ2-2; D is uncertain. Germline CDR1 reads SNHLY; CDR2 reads FYNNEI. CDR3 length: 14 amino acids. V was pared by 4 bases and J by 0 bases, with 6 bases between. CDR3 amino acids: CASSVSTNTGELFF. In nucleotides, the CDR3 is TGTGCCAGCAGTGTCTCTACGAACACCGGGGAGCTGTTTTTT.

This sequence joins TRBV19 and TRBJ1-5; TRBD1 matches at 8 bases. This CDR3 is 16 amino acids long. The ends lost 8 bases at V and 5 bases at J; junction bases unmatched: 14. Germline V gives CDR1 LNHDA, CDR2 SQIVND (reference sequence). The CDR3 DNA reads TGTGCCAGTTTGGACCTTGGACAGGGTACGTATCAGCCCCAGCATTTT. As protein: CASLDLGQGTYQPQHF.

The CDR3 DNA sequence: TGCGCCAGCAGCCCAAGGTCAATTCGCCAGAACACCGGGGAGCTGTTTTTT. Translating gives CASSPRSIRQNTGELFF. The rearrangement uses TRBV5-1 and TRBJ2-2; D is unclear. Trimming left V 4 bases short and J 1 base short, with 17 bases between. Germline CDR1 and CDR2: SGHRS and YFSETQ. The CDR3 contains 17 residues.

The V call is TRBV19, the J call TRBJ1-2; D gene uncertain. Germline V gene data show CDR1 as LNHDA and CDR2 as SQIVND (reference sequence). This CDR3 spans 12 amino acids. V dropped 5 bases and J dropped 4 bases, with 8 bases sitting between them. CDR3 DNA sequence: TGTGCCAGTAGTTACTCCGGCTATGGCTACACCTTC. It codes for CASSYSGYGYTF.

CDR3 nucleotides: TGTGCCAGCAGGCCAGCAGGGGCCGGGAGAATCGATACGCAGTATTTT. Residues: CASRPAGAGRIDTQYF. This chain connects TRBV27 to TRBJ2-3; possibly TRBD1 or TRBD2 for D (6 bases each). This CDR3 is 16 amino acids long. The V end lost 6 bases, the J end lost 6 bases, and 22 bases lay between the germline ends. Per the germline V gene, CDR1 is MNHEY and CDR2 is SMNVEV (reference sequence).

V and J are TRBV2 and TRBJ1-2; D possibly corresponds to TRBD1 (5 bases). The CDR3 is 13 residues long. Germline V gene lookup returns CDR1 SNHLY and CDR2 FYNNEI. The V end lost 6 bases, the J end lost 3 bases, and 11 bases lay between the germline ends. The CDR3 DNA is TGTGCCAGCAGCGACAGTTATGACTATGGCTACACCTTC. It codes for CASSDSYDYGYTF.

With respect to this clone: Other DNA variants within this sample encode the same CDR3. The V gene is TRBV18, the J gene TRBJ2-3; the match to TRBD1 covers 7 bases. V shed 4 bases, J shed 1 base, and the junction held 2 bases outside the gene matches. This CDR3 comprises 14 residues. Germline-derived CDR1 and CDR2 are KGHSH and LQKENI. The CDR3 protein is CASSRGQGTDTQYF. Written as DNA, the CDR3 is TGTGCCAGCTCACGAGGACAGGGCACAGATACGCAGTATTTT.

The chain carries TRBV27 and TRBJ2-3; TRBD2 is a possible D gene (5 bases). CDR3 length equals 17 residues. The germline V gene encodes CDR1 MNHEY and CDR2 SMNVEV (reference sequence). The V and J ends lost 8 bases and 1 base respectively, with 22 bases between them. CDR3 sequence: CASRGVRSGARTDTQYF. CDR3 nucleotide sequence: TGTGCCAGCCGCGGAGTTCGGAGCGGTGCCCGCACAGATACGCAGTATTTT.

The CDR3 here is CASIPVGGRGEKLFF. The CDR3 coding sequence is TGTGCCAGCATCCCCGTTGGAGGGAGAGGCGAAAAACTGTTTTTT. The chain recombines TRBV28 with TRBJ1-4; D gene uncertain. Per germline, CDR1 MDHEN and CDR2 SYDVKM. The CDR3 length is 15 residues. V lost 7 bases to trimming and J lost 8 bases, with 20 bases between them.

CDR3 protein: CASSLQDAYEQYF. Here the CDR3 DNA reads TGTGCCAGCAGTTTGCAGGATGCCTACGAGCAGTACTTC. The rearrangement uses TRBV28 and TRBJ2-7; D gene unclear. The CDR3 totals 13 residues. The germline V gene has CDR1 MDHEN and CDR2 SYDVKM. V dropped 3 bases and J dropped 2 bases, with 8 bases sitting between them.

This chain uses TRBV7-9 with TRBJ2-7; D might be TRBD1 (7 bases). Trimming stripped 3 bases from V and 6 bases from J, with 15 bases between. The CDR3 is made up of 14 amino acids. Germline assignment: CDR1 SEHNR and CDR2 FQNEAQ (reference sequence). CDR3 sequence: CASSFPRQGGEQYF. CDR3 coding DNA: TGTGCCAGCAGCTTCCCTCGACAGGGAGGCGAGCAGTACTTC.

The chain employs TRBV2 and TRBJ2-3, with D tentatively TRBD1 (5 bases). The CDR3 covers 16 residues. V was cut by 5 bases and J by 1 base, with 16 bases left in between. Germline-derived CDR1 and CDR2 are SNHLY and FYNNEI. The CDR3 spells CASSYTGHPGTDTQYF. Written as DNA, the CDR3 is TGTGCCAGCAGTTATACAGGCCACCCGGGCACAGATACGCAGTATTTT.

The gene calls are TRBV29-1 and TRBJ2-3, with D possibly TRBD2 on 6 matching bases. The CDR3 is 13 amino acids. V shed 6 bases and J shed 4 bases, with 14 bases lying between them. Germline CDR1 SQVTM, CDR2 ANQGSEA. DNA of the CDR3: TGCAGCGTGCGAAGGGAGGCCCCAGATACGCAGTATTTT. As protein: CSVRREAPDTQYF.